This T cell receptor beta chain is drawn from a study of T cells in localized non-small cell lung cancer. V shed 0 bases and J shed 0 bases, with 10 bases lying between them. The CDR3 is 16 amino acids. Germline V CDR1 and CDR2: SGDLS, YYNGEE. Sequenced by immunoSEQ multiplex PCR; TCRdb stores in-frame clones only, minus some. The table lists 2,500 to 3,000 clones, approximately 26% of them singletons, with about 8% in the top ten. The sample in question was normal lung tissue next to the tumor, obtained before any cancer treatment. This TCR came from a man aged 40 to 70 with stage I lung adenocarcinoma. The chain carries TRBV9 and TRBJ2-1, with D perhaps matching TRBD2 (5 bases). This chain's CDR3 is CASSVVQRSSYNEQFF. CDR3 DNA: TGTGCCAGCAGCGTAGTCCAGCGGAGCTCCTACAATGAGCAGTTCTTC.